These 25 T cell receptor beta chains came from one sample sequenced in a study of control samples from healthy donors and cancer patients. The repertoire was sequenced with immunoSEQ multiplex PCR; TCRdb's copy has only in-frame clones and lacks some. Of about 120,000 clones listed, roughly 84% were seen once; the top ten hold over 6.5%. The sequenced sample consisted of blood. These receptors originate from a man in his forties or fifties in good health.

There are many counts of this clone. The V gene is TRBV19, the J gene TRBJ2-7; the D gene is possibly TRBD1 (6 bases). This CDR3 has 15 residues. Germline V lookup: CDR1 LNHDA, CDR2 SQIVND (reference sequence). V lost 6 bases to trimming and J lost 5 bases, with 20 bases between them. CDR3 DNA sequence: TGTGCCAGTAGGAAAGACAGGATACCGGGCAACGAGCAGTACTTC. Encoded protein: CASRKDRIPGNEQYF.

This clone has a handful of counts. The same CDR3 is also encoded by other DNA sequences in this sample. The chain joins TRBV19 to TRBJ2-2; TRBD2 matches 14 bases. This CDR3 has 17 amino acids. Germline V gene lookup returns CDR1 LNHDA and CDR2 SQIVND (reference sequence). Germline trimming cut 4 bases from V and 6 bases from J; bases unmatched to any gene: 7. In DNA form, the CDR3 reads TGTGCCAGTAGTAATCCTGGACTAGCGGGGGGTGCCGGGGAGCTGTTTTTT. Translated: CASSNPGLAGGAGELFF.

Comment on this clone: Sequence at one end of the junction differs from germline and may be a read error. The chain couples TRBV19 to TRBJ2-1; 11 bases agree with TRBD2. In germline, CDR1 is LNHDA, CDR2 SQIVND (reference sequence). The CDR3 has 13 residues. CDR3 coding DNA: TGTGCCGGTAGTAGCGGGGGGGCTCATGAGCAGTTCTTC. Translation: CAGSSGGAHEQFF. Full variable domain (outside the CDR3, taken from reference TRBV19 and TRBJ2-1): DGGITQSPKYLFRKEGQNVTLSCEQNLNHDAMYWYRQDPGQGLRLIYYSQIVNDFQKGDIAEGYSVSREKKESFPLTVTSAQKNPTAFYLCAGSSGGAHEQFFGPGTRLTVL.

This clone was seen a single time. The gene calls are TRBV24-1 and TRBJ1-2, with D unresolved. V gave up 6 bases and J gave up 8 bases, with 15 bases separating them. Germline loops: CDR1 KGHDR, CDR2 SFDVKD. The CDR3 is 13 amino acids. The CDR3 is CATSISGSLGYTF. DNA of the CDR3: TGTGCCACCAGTATCTCCGGCAGTCTGGGCTACACCTTC.

Notes on this clone: The junction and the germline gene differ at one end; a read error may be behind it. The CDR3 DNA follows: TGCAGCGCTGAATCCGACAGGGGTTTTGGCTACGAGCAGTACTTC. Amino acids: CSAESDRGFGYEQYF. This chain uses TRBV29-1 with TRBJ2-7, with TRBD1 matching 8 bases. Per the germline V gene, CDR1 is SQVTM and CDR2 is ANQGSEA. This CDR3 region has 15 residues.

Comments on this clone: Other DNA sequences in the sample encode the same CDR3. The V call is TRBV7-8, the J call TRBJ2-5; no firm D call. Trimming removed 5 bases from V and 4 bases from J, with 11 bases in between. The CDR3 totals 13 residues. CDR1 and CDR2 (germline): SGHVS, FQNEAQ. CDR3 sequence: CASSPSWLETQYF. The CDR3 DNA is TGTGCCAGCAGCCCCAGCTGGCTAGAGACCCAGTACTTC.

This chain joins TRBV18 and TRBJ1-4, with D possibly TRBD1 on 5 matching bases. Germline CDR1 is KGHSH and CDR2 is LQKENI. The CDR3 loop spans 15 amino acids. Deletions cut 6 bases from V and 14 bases from J, with 25 bases between. CDR3 DNA: TGTGCCAGCTCGAACGCTGACAGAAGCAAAGGGTTGCTGTTTTTT. It specifies CASSNADRSKGLLFF.

In this sample, this clone turned up a few times. V and J are TRBV6-5 and TRBJ1-6; D is possibly TRBD1 (5 bases). There are 12 residues in the CDR3. The germline CDR1 and CDR2 sequences are MNHEY and SVGAGI. Deletions cut 6 bases from V and 10 bases from J, with 10 bases between. The CDR3 loop reads CASRVGESPLHF. The CDR3 nucleotides read TGTGCCAGCAGAGTAGGGGAATCACCCCTCCACTTT.

This chain links TRBV27 with TRBJ2-7; a possible D gene is TRBD2 (6 bases). Looked up from germline, CDR1 is MNHEY and CDR2 is SMNVEV (reference sequence). Trimming stripped 6 bases from V and 0 bases from J, with 15 bases between. The CDR3 sequence is 15 residues long. CDR3 DNA sequence: TGTGCCAGCAGATGGCGGGGCCTAAACTCCTACGAGCAGTACTTC. Translating it yields CASRWRGLNSYEQYF.

V usage is TRBV15 and J usage is TRBJ1-1, with D tentatively TRBD1 (6 bases). CDR3 size: 14 residues. Germline-derived CDR1 and CDR2 are LNHNV and YYDKDF (reference sequence). V lost 8 bases, J lost 0 bases, and 13 bases lay in between. This CDR3 reads CATAQGQLNTEAFF. DNA of the CDR3: TGTGCCACCGCCCAGGGACAATTGAACACTGAAGCTTTCTTT.

The chain links TRBV9 to TRBJ2-7; possibly TRBD1 or TRBD2 for D (5 bases each). Germline assignment: CDR1 SGDLS and CDR2 YYNGEE. Trimming cost V 1 base and J 5 bases, with 13 bases left between them. This CDR3 has 14 residues. The CDR3 DNA sequence: TGTGCCAGCAGCGTATTGGCAGGGAGAGACGAGCAGTACTTC. Translated: CASSVLAGRDEQYF.

This chain connects TRBV7-8 to TRBJ1-5; tentative D call: TRBD1 (5 bases). Trimming removed 3 bases from V and 2 bases from J, with 11 bases in between. This CDR3 spans 15 amino acids. The germline V gene encodes CDR1 SGHVS and CDR2 FQNEAQ. The CDR3 sequence is CASSFSGQGNQPQHF. The DNA of the CDR3 is TGTGCCAGCAGCTTCTCGGGGCAGGGCAATCAGCCCCAGCATTTT.

This clone appeared a single time. The CDR3 protein is CASSESDRGVAEKLFF. The DNA of the CDR3 is TGTGCCAGCAGTGAATCTGATAGGGGGGTGGCGGAAAAACTGTTTTTT. The V call is TRBV25-1, the J call TRBJ1-4; perhaps TRBD1 as D (6 bases). Trimming stripped 1 base from V and 8 bases from J, with 17 bases between. The CDR3 runs to 16 residues. Germline CDR1 is MGHDK and CDR2 is SYGVNS. Combining the CDR3 with reference TRBV25-1 and TRBJ1-4 gives the whole variable domain EADIYQTPRYLVIGTGKKITLECSQTMGHDKMYWYQQDPGMELHLIHYSYGVNSTEKGDLSSESTVSRIRTEHFPLTLESARPSHTSQYLCASSESDRGVAEKLFFGSGTQLSVL.

The chain recombines TRBV13 with TRBJ2-7, with D perhaps TRBD1 (6 bases). The CDR3 runs 13 residues. Germline values: CDR1 PRHDT, CDR2 FYEKMQ (reference sequence). Trimming removed 3 bases at V and 7 bases at J, with 13 bases between. Here the CDR3 DNA reads TGTGCCAGCAGCTTTCGGACAGCTTGGGAGCAGTACTTC. This codes for CASSFRTAWEQYF. Variable domain in full (rest from reference TRBV13 and TRBJ2-7): AAGVIQSPRHLIKEKRETATLKCYPIPRHDTVYWYQQGPGQDPQFLISFYEKMQSDKGSIPDRFSAQQFSDYHSELNMSSLELGDSALYFCASSFRTAWEQYFGPGTRLTVT.

V is TRBV11-2 and J is TRBJ2-7; 10 bases agree with TRBD2. With 0 bases clipped from V and 4 bases from J, the junction kept 3 bases outside the gene matches. Per the germline V gene, CDR1 is SGHAT and CDR2 is FQNNGV. CDR3 size: 15 residues. Here the CDR3 reads CASSLELAGLYEQYF. CDR3 in DNA: TGTGCCAGCAGCTTAGAACTAGCGGGGCTTTACGAGCAGTACTTC.

This sequence joins TRBV7-7 and TRBJ1-5, with D perhaps matching TRBD1 (6 bases). This CDR3 contains 14 residues. Germline V gives CDR1 SSHAT, CDR2 FNYEAQ (reference sequence). The V and J ends lost 5 bases and 3 bases respectively, with 11 bases between them. The CDR3 DNA sequence: TGTGCCAGCAGCCCTGGACAGTACAATCAGCCCCAGCATTTT. Amino acids: CASSPGQYNQPQHF.

This chain links TRBV7-3 with TRBJ1-2; a weak D match, TRBD1 (6 bases). Per germline, CDR1 SGHTA and CDR2 FQGTGA. Trimming took 4 bases from V and 5 from J, leaving 17 bases between them. This CDR3 region has 15 residues. The CDR3 bases are TGTGCCAGCAGCTCCCGGGACACTCGTTGGTATGGCTACACCTTC. It yields the protein CASSSRDTRWYGYTF.

The chain recombines TRBV23-1 with TRBJ1-2; tentative D call: TRBD1 (6 bases). TRBV23-1 is an ORF, with its function uncertain. V gave up 6 bases and J gave up 8 bases, with 13 bases separating them. This CDR3 comprises 12 residues. CDR3 protein: CASRNRESGYTF. As DNA, the CDR3 is TGCGCCAGCAGGAACAGGGAAAGCGGCTACACCTTC.

The rearrangement uses TRBV28 and TRBJ2-1; TRBD2 matches at 14 bases. This CDR3 contains 16 residues. CDR1 is MDHEN and CDR2 is SYDVKM in the germline V gene. Trimming at V came to 5 bases and at J to 5 bases, leaving 5 bases not matched to a gene. CDR3 region: CASSRLAGGLDNEQFF. For the CDR3, the DNA is TGTGCCAGCAGTCGACTAGCGGGGGGGCTGGACAATGAGCAGTTCTTC.

The sample holds a few counts of this clone. The chain combines TRBV24-1 with TRBJ2-3, with a possible D match to TRBD1 (5 bases). V dropped 2 bases and J dropped 4 bases, with 21 bases sitting between them. This CDR3 is 18 amino acids long. In germline, CDR1 is KGHDR, CDR2 SFDVKD. In DNA, the CDR3 is TGTGCCACCAGTGATTCGTTCCTCTGGACAAGCAACGCAGATACGCAGTATTTT. Translated: CATSDSFLWTSNADTQYF.

The chain carries TRBV19 and TRBJ1-2, with 8 bases aligning to TRBD1. This CDR3 spans 13 amino acids. Per the germline V gene, CDR1 is LNHDA and CDR2 is SQIVND (reference sequence). The V and J ends lost 3 bases and 3 bases, in that order; junction bases with no gene match: 0. The CDR3, as DNA: TGTGCCAGTAGTATGGACAGGGACTATGGCTACACCTTC. It yields the protein CASSMDRDYGYTF.

The chain joins TRBV29-1 to TRBJ1-2; maybe TRBD1 (5 bases). The germline V and J ends were trimmed by 7 bases and 0 bases, with 12 bases remaining between them. This CDR3 spans 13 amino acids. Germline loops: CDR1 SQVTM, CDR2 ANQGSEA. CDR3 in amino acids: CSADRLPNYGYTF. The CDR3 region has the DNA TGCAGCGCCGACAGACTACCTAACTATGGCTACACCTTC. Using reference TRBV29-1 and TRBJ1-2 for the parts outside the CDR3, the full variable domain is SAVISQKPSRDICQRGTSLTIQCQVDSQVTMMFWYRQQPGQSLTLIATANQGSEATYESGFVIDKFPISRPNLTFSTLTVSNMSPEDSSIYLCSADRLPNYGYTFGSGTRLTVV.

V is TRBV5-1 and J is TRBJ2-1; D remains ambiguous. The V gene lost 4 bases and the J gene lost 0 bases, with 14 bases spanning the gap. The germline gives CDR1 SGHRS, CDR2 YFSETQ. CDR3 length equals 16 residues. The CDR3 spells CASSTTISSSYNEQFF. As DNA, the CDR3 is TGCGCCAGCAGCACAACAATATCAAGCTCCTACAATGAGCAGTTCTTC.

This clone was counted once. The gene calls are TRBV7-2 and TRBJ2-3, with TRBD2 matching 9 bases. This CDR3 has 16 residues. The trim removed 4 bases at V and 2 bases at J, leaving 7 bases unmatched. Germline V lookup: CDR1 SGHTA, CDR2 FQGNSA. The CDR3 nucleotides read TGTGCCAGCAGCTCTAGCGGGGCAGCAACCACAGATACGCAGTATTTT. Residues: CASSSSGAATTDTQYF.

This chain links TRBV11-3 with TRBJ2-1; TRBD1 is a possible D gene (6 bases). The CDR3 covers 15 residues. V lost 0 bases, J lost 7 bases, and 13 bases lay in between. Germline lookup yields CDR1 SGHNT and CDR2 YENEEA. For the CDR3, the DNA is TGTGCCAGCAGCTTAGATCAAGGCAGGGGAAATGAGCAGTTCTTC. It yields the protein CASSLDQGRGNEQFF.